The sequence of this TCR beta chain was determined in a study of blood T cell repertoires in COVID-19. Overall study context: Samples representing acute and convalescent COVID-19 were sourced from the United States, Italy and Spain. The cDNA or gDNA used as material had been derived from T cells, B-cell-depleted T cells, or PBMCs.

This CDR3 is built from 14 residues. The trim removed 5 bases at V and 7 bases at J, leaving 7 bases unmatched. Per the germline V gene, CDR1 is SEHNR and CDR2 is FQNEAQ (reference sequence). Per the original methods: It was from reference gene primer amplification that nucleated cell counts were estimated. Sequencing was performed with immunoSEQ multiplex PCR; in TCRdb, only in-frame clones are kept and a portion is missing. For V, J and clone size, that table is used; D and trimming come from the DNA. The sample lists tens of thousands of clones; roughly nine tenths were seen once. The gene calls are TRBV7-9 and TRBJ1-4, with 7 bases fitting TRBD1. The source of this sequence is a man older than 75 with acute or convalescent COVID-19. Input material: peripheral blood. In DNA form, the CDR3 reads TGTGCCAGCAGCCCCGACTCAGGGGGTGAAAAACTGTTTTTT. Translation: CASSPDSGGEKLFF.